What follows is one T cell receptor (beta chain) and its context. The antigen is unknown. The data are from a study of CD8 T cells in ankylosing spondylitis. Library preparation for TCR beta used quantitative 5'-RACE with molecular barcodes. TCRdb itself ran the 5' RACE reads through MiXCR, one entry per CDR3 protein. The table shows nearly 350,000 distinct CDR3 sequences, with about 15% occurring only once. Study-level results: It appeared that ankylosing spondylitis blood was characterized by a TCR beta motif of several highly homologous variants. Matched ankylosing spondylitis synovial fluid reportedly showed significant enrichment of disease-linked clones.

V was clipped by 3 bases and J by 2 bases, with 11 bases between them. CDR1 is SGHDT, CDR2 YYEEEE, per germline. The CDR3 contains 14 residues. Sequencing was performed on blood, either unsorted or a sorted T cell fraction (not recorded which). The TCR originated in a male donor with ankylosing spondylitis or in good health (not recorded which). This rearrangement joins TRBV5-6 to TRBJ1-1; D is ambiguous. In DNA form, the CDR3 reads TGTGCCAGCAGCTATCTACGTCTCAACACTGAAGCTTTCTTT. This codes for CASSYLRLNTEAFF.